This T cell receptor beta chain derives from a study of shared clonotypes between healthy human individuals. On this clone: Its target is unknown.

Assay: immunoSEQ multiplex PCR; the TCRdb copy retains only in-frame clones and omits some. Of about 2.4 million clones in the sample, over 85% were seen once. Overall study findings and caveats: Donor clonotype sharing was expected to depend on sequencing depth.

This CDR3 is 16 amino acids long. The J segment lost 2 bases and the V segment lost 4 bases, leaving 2 bases of the junction unmatched. Per the germline V gene, CDR1 is LNHDA and CDR2 is SQIVND (reference sequence). The chain is built from TRBV19 and TRBJ2-7; 16 nucleotides match TRBD2. This clonotype was sampled from a man aged 18 to 29 in good health. Some clones in this sample may be carry-over from other donors' samples. Material: naive CD4+ T cells from PBMCs. The subset: CD45RA+ positively selected. CDR3 DNA: TGTGCCAGTAGTACCGGGACTAGCGGGAGGGCCTACGAGCAGTACTTC. This sequence encodes CASSTGTSGRAYEQYF.